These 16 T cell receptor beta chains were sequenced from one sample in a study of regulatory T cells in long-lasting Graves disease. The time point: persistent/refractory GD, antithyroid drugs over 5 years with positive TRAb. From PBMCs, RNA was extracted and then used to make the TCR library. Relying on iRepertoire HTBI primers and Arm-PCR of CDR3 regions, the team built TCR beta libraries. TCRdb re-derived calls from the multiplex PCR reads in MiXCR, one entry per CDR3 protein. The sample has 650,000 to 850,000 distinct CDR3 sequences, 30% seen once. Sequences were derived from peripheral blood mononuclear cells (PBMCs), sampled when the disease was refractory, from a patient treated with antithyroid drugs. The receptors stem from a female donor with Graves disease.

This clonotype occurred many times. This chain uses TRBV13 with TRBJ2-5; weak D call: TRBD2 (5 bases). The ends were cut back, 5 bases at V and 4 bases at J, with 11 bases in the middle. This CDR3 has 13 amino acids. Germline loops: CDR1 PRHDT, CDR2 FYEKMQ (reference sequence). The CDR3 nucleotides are TGTGCCAGCAGCGCCTCTAGCAGAGAGACCCAGTACTTC. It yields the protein CASSASSRETQYF.

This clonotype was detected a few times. In DNA form, the CDR3 reads TGTGCCAGCAGCAATACAGGGGCTTATAATGAAAAACTGTTTTTT. This encodes CASSNTGAYNEKLFF. This chain connects TRBV11-2 to TRBJ1-4; 7 positions match TRBD1. The CDR3 covers 15 residues. Per the germline V gene, CDR1 is SGHAT and CDR2 is FQNNGV. V trimming: 5 bases; J trimming: 4 bases; junction bases outside the gene matches: 7.

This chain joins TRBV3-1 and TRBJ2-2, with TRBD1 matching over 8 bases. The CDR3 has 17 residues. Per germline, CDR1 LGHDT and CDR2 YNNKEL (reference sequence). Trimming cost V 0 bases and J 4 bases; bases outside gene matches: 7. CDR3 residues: CASSQDQGARGTGELFF. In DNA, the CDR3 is TGTGCCAGCAGCCAAGATCAGGGGGCGAGGGGCACCGGGGAGCTGTTTTTT.

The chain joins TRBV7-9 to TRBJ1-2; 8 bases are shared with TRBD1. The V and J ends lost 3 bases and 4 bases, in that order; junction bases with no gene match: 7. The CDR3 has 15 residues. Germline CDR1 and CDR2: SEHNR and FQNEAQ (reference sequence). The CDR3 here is CASSFGQGVFYGYTF. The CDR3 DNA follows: TGTGCCAGCAGCTTCGGACAGGGAGTTTTCTATGGCTACACCTTC.

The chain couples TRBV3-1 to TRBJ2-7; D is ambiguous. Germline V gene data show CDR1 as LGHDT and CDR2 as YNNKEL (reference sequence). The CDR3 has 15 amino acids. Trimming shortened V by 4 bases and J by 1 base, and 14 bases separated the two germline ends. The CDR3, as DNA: TGTGCCAGCAGCCCATCCCTATCACCTTCCTACGAGCAGTACTTC. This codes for CASSPSLSPSYEQYF.

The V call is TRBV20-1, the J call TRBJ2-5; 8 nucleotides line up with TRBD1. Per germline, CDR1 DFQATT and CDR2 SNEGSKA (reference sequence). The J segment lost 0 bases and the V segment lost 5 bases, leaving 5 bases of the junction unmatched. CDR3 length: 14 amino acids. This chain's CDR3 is CSALRTGYQETQYF. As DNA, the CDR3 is TGCAGTGCTCTTCGGACAGGGTACCAAGAGACCCAGTACTTC.

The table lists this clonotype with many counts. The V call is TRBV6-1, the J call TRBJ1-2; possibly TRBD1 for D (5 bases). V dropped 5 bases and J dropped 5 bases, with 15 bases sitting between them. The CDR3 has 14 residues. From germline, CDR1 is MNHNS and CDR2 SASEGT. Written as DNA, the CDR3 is TGTGCCAGCAGTCCTTACGGGACCGATTATGGCTACACCTTC. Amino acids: CASSPYGTDYGYTF.

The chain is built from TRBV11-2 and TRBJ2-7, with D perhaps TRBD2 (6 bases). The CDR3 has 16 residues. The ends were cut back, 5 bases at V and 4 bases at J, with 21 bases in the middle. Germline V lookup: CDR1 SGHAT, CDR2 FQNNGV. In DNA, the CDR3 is TGTGCCAGCAGCCCCCTCGGGGGTCCAGGAAGGTACGAGCAGTACTTC. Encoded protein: CASSPLGGPGRYEQYF.

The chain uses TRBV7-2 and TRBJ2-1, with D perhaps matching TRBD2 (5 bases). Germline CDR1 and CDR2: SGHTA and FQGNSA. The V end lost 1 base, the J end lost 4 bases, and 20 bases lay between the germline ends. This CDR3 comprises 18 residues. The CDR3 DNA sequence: TGTGCCAGCAGCTTAGGAGGAGGTAGTAAGGTGGTTTACAATGAGCAGTTCTTC. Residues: CASSLGGGSKVVYNEQFF.

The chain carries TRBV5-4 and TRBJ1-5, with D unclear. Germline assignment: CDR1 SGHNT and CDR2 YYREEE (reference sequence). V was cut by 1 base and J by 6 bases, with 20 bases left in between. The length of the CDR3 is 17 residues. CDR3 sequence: CASSLKVPLAGSQPQHF. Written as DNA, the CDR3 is TGTGCCAGCAGCTTGAAAGTGCCCCTCGCGGGCAGTCAGCCCCAGCATTTT.

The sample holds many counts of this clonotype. The CDR3 DNA is TGTGCCAGCAGTATAGGGTGGGTTTATAGCAATCAGCCCCAGCATTTT. This gives the protein CASSIGWVYSNQPQHF. The rearrangement uses TRBV28 and TRBJ1-5; D call uncertain. CDR1 is MDHEN, CDR2 SYDVKM, per germline. The V gene lost 5 bases and the J gene lost 0 bases, with 14 bases spanning the gap. CDR3 size: 16 residues.

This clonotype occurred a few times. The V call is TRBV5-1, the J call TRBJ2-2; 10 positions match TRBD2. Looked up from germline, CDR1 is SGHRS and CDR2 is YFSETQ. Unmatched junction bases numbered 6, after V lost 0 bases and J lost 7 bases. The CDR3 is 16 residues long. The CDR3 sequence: CASSLATSGTIGELFF. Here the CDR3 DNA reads TGCGCCAGCAGCTTGGCCACTAGCGGGACAATCGGGGAGCTGTTTTTT. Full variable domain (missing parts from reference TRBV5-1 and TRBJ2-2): KAGVTQTPRYLIKTRGQQVTLSCSPISGHRSVSWYQQTPGQGLQFLFEYFSETQRNKGNFPGRFSGRQFSNSRSEMNVSTLELGDSALYLCASSLATSGTIGELFFGEGSRLTVL.

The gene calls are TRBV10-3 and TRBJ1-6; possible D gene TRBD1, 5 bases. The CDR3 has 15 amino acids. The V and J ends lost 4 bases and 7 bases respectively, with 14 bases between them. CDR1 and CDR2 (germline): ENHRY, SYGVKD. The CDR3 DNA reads TGTGCCATCAGTGGGGGCAGGGAGGGGAATTCACCCCTCCACTTT. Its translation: CAISGGREGNSPLHF.

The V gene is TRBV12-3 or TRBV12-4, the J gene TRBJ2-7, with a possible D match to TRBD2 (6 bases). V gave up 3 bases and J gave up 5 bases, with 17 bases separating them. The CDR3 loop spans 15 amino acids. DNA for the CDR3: TGTGCCAGCAGTTTCGTGGAGGGAGCAACAAACGAGCAGTACTTC. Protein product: CASSFVEGATNEQYF.

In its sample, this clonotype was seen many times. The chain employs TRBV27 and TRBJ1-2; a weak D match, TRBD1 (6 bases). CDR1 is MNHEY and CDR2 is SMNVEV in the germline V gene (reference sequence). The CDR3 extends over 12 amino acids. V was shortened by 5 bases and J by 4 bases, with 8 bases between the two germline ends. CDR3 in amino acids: CASSGGGYGYTF. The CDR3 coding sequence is TGTGCCAGCAGTGGGGGCGGCTATGGCTACACCTTC.

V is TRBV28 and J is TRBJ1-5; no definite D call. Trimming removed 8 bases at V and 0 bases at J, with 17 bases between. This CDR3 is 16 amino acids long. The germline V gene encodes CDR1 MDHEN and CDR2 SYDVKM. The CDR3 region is CASVGPGTYSNQPQHF. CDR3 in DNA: TGTGCCAGCGTAGGGCCAGGAACTTATAGCAATCAGCCCCAGCATTTT. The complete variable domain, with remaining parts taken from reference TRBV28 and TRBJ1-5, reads DVKVTQSSRYLVKRTGEKVFLECVQDMDHENMFWYRQDPGLGLRLIYFSYDVKMKEKGDIPEGYSVSREKKERFSLILESASTNQTSMYLCASVGPGTYSNQPQHFGDGTRLSIL.